This TCR beta chain is drawn from a study of OX40 agonist ivuxolimab in advanced cancers. Study-wide background: Patients were infused with ivuxolimab every 2 weeks at 0.01 to 10 mg/kg.

This CDR3 spans 14 amino acids. CDR1 is MNHNS, CDR2 SASEGT, per germline. V was pared by 2 bases and J by 6 bases, with 14 bases between. TCRdb's copy holds only in-frame clones and misses some; the assay was immunoSEQ multiplex PCR. This table holds more than 50,000 clones, roughly 77% found once. Note on this clone: Its antigen is not known.

Findings and limits, study-wide: Normalized expansion of T-cell clones was also low for some nonresponders.

The chain has TRBV6-1 and TRBJ2-7; D perhaps matches TRBD2 (5 bases). Sequencing used CD4+ or CD8+ T cells sorted from blood, obtained in a trial of the OX40 agonist ivuxolimab. This receptor was identified in an adult with an advanced solid tumor such as melanoma, head and neck, liver or kidney cancer. The CDR3 is CASSESFGDREQYF. The CDR3 DNA reads as TGTGCCAGCAGTGAATCCTTCGGGGATCGCGAGCAGTACTTC.